Sequencing of this T cell receptor (beta chain) was carried out in a study of T cells of healthy individuals. Germline assignment: CDR1 MRHNA and CDR2 SNTAGT. The CDR3 covers 12 residues. Via MiXCR, TCRdb re-called the 5' RACE reads, giving one row per CDR3 protein. Here the sample spans 60,000 to 70,000 distinct CDR3 sequences, roughly 15% being singletons. As regards this clonotype: This may be a read error: a much more frequent sequence differs by one nucleotide.

The gene calls are TRBV6-4 and TRBJ1-2; D not resolved. The source of this sequence is a human donor in good health. The CDR3 sequence: CASREANYGYNF. The CDR3 DNA reads TGTGCCAGCAGAGAAGCCAACTATGGCTACAACTTC.